One T cell receptor beta chain is described in this entry. In its sample, this clonotype was seen many times. Its binding antigen is unknown. Base qualities are missing; no much larger clone stands one base away. What the time point label conveys for this sample: sample taken at primary tumor resection. Samples were obtained from approximately 70 patients with early-stage, untreated non-small cell lung cancer from the lung TRACERx cohort. Whole RNA extracted from tumor and nontumor lung tissue, or from cryopreserved PBMC samples, was used for TCR sequencing without cell sorting. Patients were selected for TCR sequencing only if sufficient RNA was available from at least two tumor regions. Before being selected, tumor and adjacent nontumor lung specimens were reviewed by a lung pathologist. The method behind the library was 5' RACE. The data were produced on a NextSeq 500. The TCR library protocol attached a unique molecular identifier to each TCR cDNA molecule to allow correction of PCR and sequencing errors. The authors processed their data as follows. Decombinator tools were used for TCR identification, UMI-based error correction and CDR3 extraction. TCRs above a frequency of 2 per 1,000, corresponding to the top 1% of the tumor frequency distribution, were defined as expanded. Expanded tumor TCRs were classed as regional if statistically deemed absent (corrected P<0.05) from at least one tumor region, otherwise ubiquitous. Each repertoire was subsampled 100 times to 5,000 TCRs, after which Renyi diversity was computed with the R vegan package. CDR3 similarity networks were constructed using string-kernel similarity of amino acid triplets, with links drawn between CDR3s whose pairwise similarity was above 0.82. TCRdb itself trimmed the public reads at Q25 with fastp, ran MiXCR and retained productive beta chains. Rows with a matching CDR3 protein are joined into one entry that keeps the most common DNA and genes. The V and J calls reflect TCRdb's pipeline rather than the authors' work. The sample table shows 9,500 to 11,000 distinct CDR3 sequences, and roughly 7.9% are seen once. The top ten clonotypes cover about 22% of the sample.

The CDR1 and CDR2 encoded by the germline V gene (reference sequence) are LGHDT and YNNKEL. V is cut by 3 bases and J by 8 bases, and the space between the germline ends is 8 bases. Inclusive of the bounding cysteine and phenylalanine, the CDR3 is 12 residues long. Of all the DNA, just the CDR3 is kept, 36 bases in frame from base 1. These data are taken from a study of spatial heterogeneity in lung cancer (dated by TCRdb to between 2018 and 2021). Study-level background: Beta-chain transcripts were consistently detected in greater numbers than alpha-chain transcripts, which likely reflects a higher abundance of beta-chain transcripts. In tumor regions, TCR transcript counts showed a strong correlation with a T cell transcriptional module score from matched bulk RNA-seq. In the raw uncorrected reads, each unique combination of TCR and UMI appeared more than ten times on average. In non-small cell lung cancer, the study quantitatively compared TCR alpha and beta repertoires across several tumor regions, matched nontumor lung, and blood. TCR repertoire features were related to nonsynonymous mutation counts determined by whole-exome sequencing of tumor tissue. Both alpha and beta chains were TCR-sequenced in 210 or so tumor regions, approximately 64 matched nontumor lung samples and 55 to 60 PBMC samples obtained at surgery. Study-wide findings and limitations: Additional single-cell paired TCR alpha and beta sequencing was considered necessary to confirm, at a functional level, the hypothesis that regional TCRs recognize regional mutations. Counts of ubiquitous and regional expanded TCRs correlated with counts of ubiquitous and regional nonsynonymous mutations, respectively. A correlation was observed between the number of expanded intratumoral alpha and beta TCRs and the tumor nonsynonymous mutation count. TCR-seq coverage of tumor T cells was estimated at only roughly 6.6% for alpha chains and about 13% for beta chains.

The rearranged chain carries TRBV3-1 and TRBJ2-1, with the D segment identity uncertain. This sample comprised lung tumor tissue, obtained at surgery. The receptor was derived from a female donor with early-stage non-small cell lung cancer. The CDR3 loop reads CASSQLRDEQFF. The nucleotide sequence reads TGTGCCAGCAGCCAGTTACGGGATGAGCAGTTCTTC.